The rows below give T cell receptor beta chains drawn from one sample of a study of blood T cell repertoires in COVID-19. The protocol was immunoSEQ multiplex PCR, while the TCRdb copy is restricted to in-frame clones and leaves out a portion. The sample lists fewer than 40,000 clones, over 80% occurring once. The sequenced material came from peripheral blood. These receptors were obtained from a man between 60 and 75 years old with active COVID-19. The conserved cysteine and the conserved F or W are not part of the CDR3 here.

j_call: TRBJ1-1
v_call: TRBV30
cdr3_aa: AWNGGTTEAF

j_call: TRBJ2-2
v_call: TRBV28
cdr3_aa: ASIPSGSWNTGELF

j_call: TRBJ1-6
v_call: TRBV6-6
cdr3_aa: ASTVVARYNSPLH

j_call: TRBJ1-4
v_call: TRBV5-8
cdr3_aa: ASSAPGGREKLF

j_call: TRBJ2-7
v_call: TRBV7-9
cdr3_aa: ASSPVGRGNSYEQY

j_call: TRBJ2-7
v_call: TRBV5-1
cdr3_aa: ASSLGSGSYEQY

j_call: TRBJ2-6
v_call: TRBV7-8
cdr3_aa: ASSLSVRTGATGANVLT

j_call: TRBJ2-3
v_call: TRBV28
cdr3_aa: ASSLMRTSQY

j_call: TRBJ2-1
v_call: TRBV4-1
cdr3_aa: ASSTLMIGDSYNEQF

j_call: TRBJ1-5
v_call: TRBV7-9
cdr3_aa: ASSLGDSVAQPQH

j_call: TRBJ2-1
v_call: TRBV6-5
cdr3_aa: ASMGRTQNNEQF

j_call: TRBJ2-7
v_call: TRBV5-6
cdr3_aa: ASSFGTGDYEQY

j_call: TRBJ2-7
v_call: TRBV19
cdr3_aa: ASSIGDGVREQY

j_call: TRBJ2-7
v_call: TRBV18
cdr3_aa: ASSTTGPTPYEQY

j_call: TRBJ2-2
v_call: TRBV24-1
cdr3_aa: ATSDVQGAGELF